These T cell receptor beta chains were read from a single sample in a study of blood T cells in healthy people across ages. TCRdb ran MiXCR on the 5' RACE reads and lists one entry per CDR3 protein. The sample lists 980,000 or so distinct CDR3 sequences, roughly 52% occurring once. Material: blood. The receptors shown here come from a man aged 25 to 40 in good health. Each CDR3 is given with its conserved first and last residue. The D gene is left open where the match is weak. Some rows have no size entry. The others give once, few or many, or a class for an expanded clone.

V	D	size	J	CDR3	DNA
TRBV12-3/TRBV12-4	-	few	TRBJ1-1	CASRPELWTEAFF	TGTGCCAGCAGGCCGGAATTGTGGACTGAAGCTTTCTTT
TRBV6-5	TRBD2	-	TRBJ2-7	CASSLTSGRSGSYEQYF	TGTGCCAGCAGTTTGACTAGCGGGAGGTCGGGCTCCTACGAGCAGTACTTC
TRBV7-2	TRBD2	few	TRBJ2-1	CASSLPPGLTGGNEQFF	TGTGCCAGCAGCCTCCCGCCGGGACTAACCGGGGGAAATGAGCAGTTCTTC
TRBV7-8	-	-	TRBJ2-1	CASSRRGANEQFF	TGTGCCAGCAGTCGACGGGGTGCCAATGAGCAGTTCTTC
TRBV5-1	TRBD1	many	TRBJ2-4	CASSRSPRTGKESAKNIQYF	TGCGCCAGCAGCCGTAGCCCTCGGACAGGGAAAGAATCGGCCAAAAACATTCAGTACTTC
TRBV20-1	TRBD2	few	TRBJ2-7	CSALPAGVGYEQYF	TGCAGTGCTCTCCCGGCGGGGGTGGGCTACGAGCAGTACTTC
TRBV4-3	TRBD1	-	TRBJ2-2	CASSHPQGTGELFF	TGCGCCAGCAGCCACCCACAGGGGACCGGGGAGCTGTTTTTT
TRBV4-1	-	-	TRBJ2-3	CASSQGVGGRDTQYF	TGCGCCAGCAGCCAAGGGGTTGGGGGACGAGATACGCAGTATTTT
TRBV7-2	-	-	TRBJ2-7	CASSQPLGDNEQYF	TGTGCCAGCAGCCAACCCCTGGGTGACAACGAGCAGTACTTC
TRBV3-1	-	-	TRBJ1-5	CASSQGRALNQPQHF	TGTGCCAGCAGCCAAGGAAGGGCCCTTAATCAGCCCCAGCATTTT
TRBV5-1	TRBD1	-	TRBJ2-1	CASSLTGAHVYNEQFF	TGCGCCAGCAGCTTGACAGGGGCCCATGTGTACAATGAGCAGTTCTTC
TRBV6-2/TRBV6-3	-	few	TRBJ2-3	CASSRGTLDTDTQYF	TGTGCCAGCAGCCGAGGGACACTTGACACAGATACGCAGTATTTT
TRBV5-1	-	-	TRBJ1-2	CASSPRTGFYGYTF	TGCGCCAGCAGCCCGCGAACAGGATTCTATGGCTACACCTTC
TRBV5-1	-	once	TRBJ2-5	CASSLAGVRRETQYF	TGCGCCAGCAGCTTGGCCGGGGTTCGCCGAGAGACCCAGTACTTC
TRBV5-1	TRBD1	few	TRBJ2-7	CASSDGQGAYEQYF	TGCGCCAGCAGCGATGGACAGGGGGCCTACGAGCAGTACTTC
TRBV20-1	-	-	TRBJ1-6	CSARGLGNDNSPLHF	TGCAGTGCTAGGGGCTTAGGGAACGATAATTCACCCCTCCACTTT
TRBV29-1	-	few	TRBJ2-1	CSVEERGARNEQFF	TGCAGCGTTGAGGAGAGGGGGGCCCGGAATGAGCAGTTCTTC
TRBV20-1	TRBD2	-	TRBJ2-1	CSARLRGGPHNEQFF	TGCAGTGCTAGACTGCGCGGGGGACCTCACAATGAGCAGTTCTTC
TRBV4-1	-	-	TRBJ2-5	CASSQEGALGETQYF	TGCGCCAGCAGCCAAGAGGGCGCTTTAGGGGAGACCCAGTACTTC